The rows below give T cell receptor beta chains drawn from one sample of a study of cytomegalovirus exposure and HLA in healthy donors. Using immunoSEQ multiplex PCR, the repertoire was profiled, and TCRdb retains in-frame clones only, with some absent. The sample contains around 250,000 clones, about 81% of which appear only once. Material for sequencing was PBMCs. All receptors come from a woman aged 55-70 years in good health and CMV-seropositive. The CDR3 runs from the conserved cysteine through the conserved F or W. A D gene is named only where the DNA matches it firmly. Clone sizes are given selectively: once, few, many, or a class where the clone is expanded.

J | D | size | V | CDR3 | DNA
TRBJ1-5 | NA | NA | TRBV6-1 | CASSDTYSNQPQHF | TGTGCCAGCTCGGACACTTATAGCAATCAGCCCCAGCATTTT
TRBJ2-7 | TRBD1 | few | TRBV5-1 | CASSLKQGNHEQYF | TGCGCCAGCAGCTTGAAACAGGGGAACCACGAGCAGTACTTC
TRBJ1-4 | NA | NA | TRBV5-1 | CASSLARGTNEKLFF | TGCGCCAGCAGCTTGGCAAGGGGAACTAATGAAAAACTGTTTTTT
TRBJ2-6 | NA | NA | TRBV5-1 | CASSLASVTGANVLTF | TGCGCCAGCAGCTTGGCCTCGGTCACCGGGGCCAACGTCCTGACTTTC
TRBJ1-1 | NA | NA | TRBV13 | CASSNQGWGLNTEAFF | TGTGCCAGCAGCAATCAGGGGTGGGGGTTGAACACTGAAGCTTTCTTT
TRBJ1-1 | NA | few | TRBV9 | CASSERPTGAEAFF | TGTGCCAGCAGCGAGAGACCCACGGGGGCTGAAGCTTTCTTT
TRBJ1-3 | TRBD1 | NA | TRBV27 | CASSRSRGRNTIYF | TGTGCCAGCAGCCGCTCTAGGGGGCGAAACACCATATATTTT
TRBJ2-2 | TRBD1 | NA | TRBV5-1 | CASRYDRGTGELFF | TGCGCCAGCAGGTACGACAGGGGCACCGGGGAGCTGTTTTTT
TRBJ2-1 | TRBD2 | few | TRBV27 | CASSYGLANTNEQFF | TGTGCCAGCAGTTACGGACTAGCAAATACCAATGAGCAGTTCTTC
TRBJ1-3 | NA | NA | TRBV5-6 | CASSLGRGGSSGNTIYF | TGTGCCAGCAGCTTGGGAAGGGGGGGCAGCTCTGGAAACACCATATATTTT
TRBJ2-7 | NA | NA | TRBV11-3 | CASSQGHKPYEQYF | TGTGCCAGCAGCCAGGGACATAAACCCTACGAGCAGTACTTC
TRBJ1-2 | NA | NA | TRBV2 | CASSRDTYGYTF | TGTGCCAGCAGTCGGGACACCTATGGCTACACCTTC
TRBJ2-7 | NA | NA | TRBV5-1 | CASSLESSDAYEQYF | TGCGCCAGCAGCTTGGAATCTAGCGACGCGTACGAGCAGTACTTC
TRBJ1-2 | NA | NA | TRBV9 | CASSLSGVNGYTF | TGTGCCAGCAGTTTATCAGGGGTGAATGGCTACACCTTC
TRBJ1-1 | NA | once | TRBV30 | CAWGAGPNTEAFF | TGTGCCTGGGGGGCCGGGCCAAACACTGAAGCTTTCTTT
TRBJ1-2 | NA | NA | TRBV28 | CASNPPPGRGGGYTF | TGTGCCAGCAACCCACCCCCTGGCCGCGGCGGTGGCTACACCTTC
TRBJ1-4 | NA | NA | TRBV30 | CAWSSTGATNEKLFF | TGTGCCTGGAGTTCAACCGGAGCAACTAATGAAAAACTGTTTTTT
TRBJ1-2 | TRBD1 | NA | TRBV25-1 | CASSEGQGAGGYTF | TGTGCCAGCAGTGAGGGACAGGGGGCAGGAGGCTACACCTTC
TRBJ1-2 | NA | NA | TRBV5-1 | CASSLAPSNYGYTF | TGCGCCAGCAGCTTGGCCCCGTCTAACTATGGCTACACCTTC
TRBJ2-7 | NA | NA | TRBV29-1 | CSVVGPPYEQYF | TGCAGCGTTGTGGGGCCGCCCTACGAGCAGTACTTC
TRBJ2-5 | NA | NA | TRBV30 | CAWSFRGREQYF | TGTGCCTGGTCCTTCAGGGGGCGGGAGCAGTACTTC
TRBJ2-3 | NA | NA | TRBV19 | CASNADYTDTQYF | TGTGCCAGTAATGCGGACTATACAGATACGCAGTATTTT
TRBJ1-1 | TRBD1 | once | TRBV7-9 | CASSLQGATEAFF | TGTGCCAGCAGCTTACAGGGGGCGACTGAAGCTTTCTTT
TRBJ1-2 | TRBD1 | once | TRBV28 | CASSGTDYGYTF | TGTGCCAGCAGTGGGACAGACTATGGCTACACCTTC
TRBJ2-7 | TRBD2 | NA | TRBV9 | CASSVAGTSLYEQYF | TGTGCCAGCAGCGTAGCCGGGACTAGTCTCTACGAGCAGTACTTC
TRBJ2-7 | NA | NA | TRBV6-1 | CASSFTGVHEQYF | TGTGCCAGCAGCTTCACAGGTGTCCACGAGCAGTACTTC
TRBJ1-5 | NA | few | TRBV30 | CAWSVGGARSNQPQHF | TGTGCCTGGAGTGTAGGAGGGGCGAGGAGCAATCAGCCCCAGCATTTT
TRBJ2-5 | NA | NA | TRBV7-8 | CASSARTIQETQYF | TGTGCCAGCAGCGCTCGGACAATTCAAGAGACCCAGTACTTC
TRBJ1-5 | NA | NA | TRBV2 | CASSGAGRDNQPQHF | TGTGCCAGCAGTGGGGCGGGGCGGGACAATCAGCCCCAGCATTTT
TRBJ1-2 | NA | NA | TRBV5-1 | CASSLRQVSRGEGDYGYTF | TGCGCCAGCAGCTTGCGACAGGTATCACGAGGGGAAGGGGACTATGGCTACACCTTC
TRBJ1-2 | TRBD1 | NA | TRBV6-5 | CASRRGTGRNYGYTF | TGTGCCAGCAGAAGGGGGACAGGGAGAAACTATGGCTACACCTTC
TRBJ1-4 | NA | few | TRBV30 | CAQGGLGEKLFF | TGTGCCCAGGGAGGGTTGGGCGAAAAACTGTTTTTT
TRBJ2-7 | NA | NA | TRBV28 | CASSEPSGSIYEQYF | TGTGCCAGCAGTGAACCCTCGGGGAGCATCTACGAGCAGTACTTC
TRBJ1-2 | NA | NA | TRBV18 | CASSFGTSDGYTF | TGTGCCAGCTCGTTTGGGACATCTGATGGCTACACCTTC
TRBJ2-1 | NA | NA | TRBV25-1 | CASISAMSNEQFF | TGTGCCAGCATATCCGCTATGAGCAATGAGCAGTTCTTC
TRBJ2-3 | TRBD2 | NA | TRBV5-1 | CASSLVPPGLAADTQYF | TGCGCCAGCAGCTTAGTCCCTCCGGGACTAGCTGCAGATACGCAGTATTTT
TRBJ2-7 | TRBD1 | once | TRBV5-1 | CASSPDRYEQYF | TGCGCCAGCAGCCCGGACAGGTACGAGCAGTACTTC
TRBJ2-7 | NA | once | TRBV28 | CASSLRTTIYEQYF | TGTGCCAGCAGTTTAAGGACTACAATTTACGAGCAGTACTTC
TRBJ2-1 | TRBD2 | NA | TRBV19 | CASTRLAGEGYNEQFF | TGTGCCAGTACCCGGCTAGCGGGAGAAGGGTACAATGAGCAGTTCTTC
TRBJ2-3 | TRBD2 | few | TRBV6-1 | CASSGGLVGTDTQYF | TGTGCCAGCAGTGGGGGACTAGTGGGCACAGATACGCAGTATTTT
TRBJ2-2 | NA | NA | TRBV6-1 | CASSEDRWAGELFF | TGTGCCAGCAGTGAAGACAGGTGGGCCGGGGAGCTGTTTTTT
TRBJ2-7 | TRBD1 | once | TRBV19 | CASRRDRAAYEQYF | TGTGCCAGTAGGAGGGACAGGGCCGCCTACGAGCAGTACTTC
TRBJ1-2 | NA | NA | TRBV27 | CASSSSGNYGYTF | TGTGCCAGCAGTTCGTCAGGGAACTATGGCTACACCTTC
TRBJ1-1 | NA | NA | TRBV6-1 | CASSGVLNTEAFF | TGTGCCAGCAGTGGTGTCTTGAACACTGAAGCTTTCTTT
TRBJ1-1 | NA | NA | TRBV6-5 | CASSYSPQGKNTEAFF | TGTGCCAGCAGTTATTCACCGCAGGGAAAGAACACTGAAGCTTTCTTT
TRBJ2-3 | TRBD2 | few | TRBV6-1 | CASSLAGGPDTQYF | TGTGCCAGCAGCCTAGCGGGAGGGCCAGATACGCAGTATTTT
TRBJ1-2 | NA | NA | TRBV19 | CASSIVNRETYGYTF | TGTGCCAGTAGTATTGTTAACAGGGAGACCTATGGCTACACCTTC
TRBJ2-1 | NA | NA | TRBV7-9 | CASSLGARAHNEQFF | TGTGCCAGCAGCTTAGGGGCGAGGGCCCACAATGAGCAGTTCTTC